The 11 T cell receptor beta chains reported below all come from one sample, sequenced in a study of T cell repertoires in cytomegalovirus infection. TCRdb reprocessed the reads with MiXCR, giving one entry per CDR3 protein. This sample has 450,000 to 550,000 distinct CDR3 sequences; roughly 43% occur once, and the top ten carry 35% to 50%. For these receptors, no antigen is known. The material sequenced was cultured PBMCs, taken from culture after CMV antigen stimulation. The receptors were gathered from a human donor in good health (CMV status not recorded). Some clones in this sample may be carry-over from other donors' samples.

The chain is built from TRBV28 and TRBJ2-1; perhaps TRBD2 as D (5 bases). The CDR3 length is 15 residues. Germline values: CDR1 MDHEN, CDR2 SYDVKM. V was trimmed by 2 bases and J by 10 bases, leaving 18 bases between them. CDR3 DNA sequence: TGTGCCAGCAGTTTACCCCGCGGGTACTACAGAGAGCAGTTCTTC. Amino acid sequence: CASSLPRGYYREQFF. The variable domain in full, completed from reference TRBV28 and TRBJ2-1, reads DVKVTQSSRYLVKRTGEKVFLECVQDMDHENMFWYRQDPGLGLRLIYFSYDVKMKEKGDIPEGYSVSREKKERFSLILESASTNQTSMYLCASSLPRGYYREQFFGPGTRLTVL.

V usage is TRBV12-3 or TRBV12-4 and J usage is TRBJ2-7; 8 bases match TRBD2. V was clipped by 8 bases and J by 4 bases; unmatched bases: 13. The CDR3 runs to 15 residues. CDR3 sequence: CASGYAGGAHYEQYF. CDR3 in DNA: TGTGCCAGCGGTTATGCGGGGGGCGCCCATTACGAGCAGTACTTC.

This clonotype was counted only a few times. This rearrangement joins TRBV6-1 to TRBJ2-1, with a possible D match to TRBD2 (5 bases). This CDR3 comprises 14 residues. V lost 5 bases to trimming and J lost 6 bases, with 14 bases between them. Germline CDR1 and CDR2: MNHNS and SASEGT. The CDR3 DNA reads TGTGCCAGCAGTCCCCTAGCTTCAGGCAATGAGCAGTTCTTC. Translating it yields CASSPLASGNEQFF.

The genes are TRBV20-1 and TRBJ2-5; 10 bases are shared with TRBD2. V lost 5 bases and J lost 4; bases outside the gene matches: 13. CDR3 size: 16 residues. In germline, CDR1 is DFQATT, CDR2 SNEGSKA (reference sequence). As DNA, the CDR3 is TGCAGTGCTGTTTTCGGTAGCGGGGGGATCGGAGAGACCCAGTACTTC. Amino acid sequence: CSAVFGSGGIGETQYF.

The chain recombines TRBV10-3 with TRBJ2-3; D is perhaps TRBD2 (6 bases). Deletions cut 6 bases from V and 0 bases from J, with 16 bases between. CDR1 and CDR2 (germline): ENHRY, SYGVKD. The CDR3 consists of 16 residues. This chain's CDR3 is CAIRNRDSSSTDTQYF. DNA for the CDR3: TGTGCCATCAGAAACCGGGACTCTAGCAGCACAGATACGCAGTATTTT.

The chain employs TRBV12-3 or TRBV12-4 and TRBJ2-7; 9 nucleotides agree with TRBD2. This CDR3 region has 13 residues. V lost 10 bases, J lost 4 bases, and 8 bases stayed unmatched. The CDR3 DNA is TGTGCCACCTCACTAGCGGGTTTTTACGAGCAGTACTTC. Amino acids: CATSLAGFYEQYF.

The V call is TRBV10-3, the J call TRBJ2-5, with D perhaps TRBD2 (6 bases). Between the trimmed V and J ends, which lost 0 bases and 2 bases, there was a span of 13 bases. The length of the CDR3 is 16 residues. Germline values: CDR1 ENHRY, CDR2 SYGVKD. The CDR3 bases are TGTGCCATCAGTGAGTCCGGGGCGGGGCCACAAGAGACCCAGTACTTC. This codes for CAISESGAGPQETQYF.

CDR3 nucleotides: TGTGCCAGTAGTAGGAAGGGGAGGTGGGAGAGCAATCAGCCCCAGCATTTT. It encodes CASSRKGRWESNQPQHF. This sequence joins TRBV19 and TRBJ1-5; TRBD1 is a possible D gene (5 bases). The CDR3 length is 17 residues. CDR1 LNHDA and CDR2 SQIVND come from the germline V gene (reference sequence). Between the trimmed V and J ends, which lost 4 bases and 1 base, there was a span of 17 bases.

On this clonotype: One end of the junction fails to match germline, which may point to a read error. The chain is built from TRBV5-4 and TRBJ2-4, with no clear D. Germline V CDR1 and CDR2: SGHNT, YYREEE (reference sequence). The CDR3 totals 13 residues. The DNA of the CDR3 is TGTGCCAGCAGCGGATCTACCAACAACATTCAGTACTTC. Its protein is CASSGSTNNIQYF.

The genes are TRBV6-2 or TRBV6-3 and TRBJ2-2, with 8 bases fitting TRBD2. The CDR3 is 19 amino acids. Losses at the gene ends were 7 bases for V and 6 bases for J; bases not matched to a gene: 22. Germline values: CDR1 MNHEY, CDR2 SVGEGT. CDR3 nucleotides: TGTGCCAGCACCCTTAGTTTCCCCCCAACGGGACTAGAAGCCGGGGAGCTGTTTTTT. It yields the protein CASTLSFPPTGLEAGELFF.

The chain carries TRBV20-1 and TRBJ2-3; no firm D call. Trimming took off 0 bases at V and 7 bases at J, with 20 bases between the two ends. Germline V gives CDR1 DFQATT, CDR2 SNEGSKA (reference sequence). This CDR3 is 16 amino acids long. The CDR3 DNA follows: TGCAGTGCTAGAGATGGGTTAGAACGCTTCCAAAATACGCAGTATTTT. It codes for CSARDGLERFQNTQYF.